This TCR beta chain was captured in a study of regulatory T cells in long-lasting Graves disease. Study context: Positive TSH receptor antibodies alongside over 5 years of antithyroid drugs were what marked Graves' disease as persistent. Study-wide points: Study of thyroid tissue was not done, with only peripheral blood studied.

Regarding time point: persistent/refractory GD, antithyroid drugs over 5 years with positive TRAb. Scientists built the TCR library using RNA that was extracted from PBMCs. This CDR3 has 15 amino acids. V lost 10 bases and J 0 bases, leaving 16 bases between the germline ends. Germline CDR1 MNHNS, CDR2 SASEGT. Comments on this clonotype: What it binds is unknown.

Libraries of TCR beta came from iRepertoire HTBI primers plus Arm-PCR of CDR3 regions. TCRdb independently ran MiXCR on the multiplex PCR reads; one entry per CDR3 protein. The sample records under 450,000 distinct CDR3 sequences, 20% to 25% being singletons. The clonotype comes from a female donor with Graves disease. The rearrangement links TRBV6-1 to TRBJ1-3; D uncertain. Source: peripheral blood mononuclear cells (PBMCs), taken when the disease was refractory, from a patient treated with antithyroid drugs. CDR3 bases: TGTGCCACCAGCACCGTCAGGATCTCTGGAAACACCATATATTTT. This gives the protein CATSTVRISGNTIYF.